The TCR beta chain under discussion was sequenced for a study of blood T cells in healthy people across ages. Trimming removed 0 bases from V and 5 bases from J, with 10 bases in between. Per germline, CDR1 LGHNA and CDR2 YSLEER. The CDR3 runs 14 residues. Overall study results and limits: Expanded clonotype changes were possibly confounded by unknown donor CMV status.

Combining a sample-barcoded 5' primer with a J-beta primer mix, a second PCR ran for roughly 6 to 12 cycles. TCRdb re-analysed the 5' RACE reads in MiXCR, keeping a single row per CDR3 protein. In the table there are fewer than 1,200,000 distinct CDR3 sequences, about 23% of which are singletons. This clonotype was seen a handful of times. Its cognate antigen is unknown. There were healthy Caucasian individuals from Russia, aged roughly 6 to 100, serving as donors. This same sample was also part of a study on T cells of mothers and their children.

The sequenced sample consisted of blood. This sequence was found in a girl aged 2-9 years in good health. The chain recombines TRBV4-3 with TRBJ2-5; D unclear. This CDR3 reads CASSQDMETETQYF. The CDR3 DNA follows: TGCGCCAGCAGCCAAGACATGGAGACGGAGACCCAGTACTTC.